Listed here are 30 T cell receptor beta chains from one sample, sequenced in a study of blood T cell repertoires in COVID-19. Data came from immunoSEQ multiplex PCR; TCRdb stores just in-frame clones and leaves some out. The sample records some 150,000 clones, roughly 79% being singletons. The sequenced material came from peripheral blood. The receptor source for this set is a human donor with acute or convalescent COVID-19. The donor label of this sample is uncertain.

The chain employs TRBV5-1 and TRBJ2-2; TRBD1 aligns across 8 bases. This CDR3 is built from 17 residues. Germline-derived CDR1 and CDR2 are SGHRS and YFSETQ. The trim removed 0 bases at V and 4 bases at J, leaving 8 bases unmatched. For the CDR3, the DNA is TGCGCCAGCAGCTTGGGGTCCGGGACAGGAGGCACCGGGGAGCTGTTTTTT. Amino acid sequence: CASSLGSGTGGTGELFF. The full variable domain, rest sourced from reference TRBV5-1 and TRBJ2-2, is KAGVTQTPRYLIKTRGQQVTLSCSPISGHRSVSWYQQTPGQGLQFLFEYFSETQRNKGNFPGRFSGRQFSNSRSEMNVSTLELGDSALYLCASSLGSGTGGTGELFFGEGSRLTVL.

The chain carries TRBV5-4 and TRBJ1-1; D is ambiguous. The V gene's germline CDR1 is SGHNT and CDR2 YYREEE (reference sequence). The CDR3 runs to 12 residues. Trimming took off 4 bases at V and 6 bases at J, with 10 bases between the two ends. The CDR3 sequence is CASSLQEAEAFF. Here the CDR3 DNA reads TGTGCCAGCAGCCTTCAGGAGGCTGAAGCTTTCTTT.

CDR3 sequence: CATSRGGSDGYTF. DNA for the CDR3: TGTGCCACCAGCAGAGGTGGCAGTGATGGCTACACCTTC. The chain combines TRBV15 with TRBJ1-2; D gene uncertain. The CDR3 totals 13 residues. V was pared by 1 base and J by 6 bases, with 9 bases between. CDR1 and CDR2 from the germline V gene are LNHNV and YYDKDF (reference sequence). Filled out from reference TRBV15 and TRBJ1-2, the complete variable domain reads DAMVIQNPRYQVTQFGKPVTLSCSQTLNHNVMYWYQQKSSQAPKLLFHYYDKDFNNEADTPDNFQSRRPNTSFCFLDIRSPGLGDTAMYLCATSRGGSDGYTFGSGTRLTVV.

This clone was seen only once. The chain employs TRBV6-1 and TRBJ1-3; TRBD1 is a possible D gene (5 bases). V lost 3 bases and J 6 bases, leaving 9 bases between the germline ends. The CDR3 sequence is 13 residues long. The germline V gene has CDR1 MNHNS and CDR2 SASEGT. The CDR3 protein is CASSEGLENTIYF. The CDR3 DNA sequence: TGTGCCAGCAGTGAGGGACTTGAAAACACCATATATTTT.

The rearrangement uses TRBV13 and TRBJ1-1; 7 bases fit TRBD1. This CDR3 comprises 14 residues. The germline V gene encodes CDR1 PRHDT and CDR2 FYEKMQ (reference sequence). V was clipped by 5 bases and J by 1 base; unmatched bases: 4. The DNA for the CDR3 is TGTGCCAGCAGCCCGGGACAGTCGAACACTGAAGCTTTCTTT. Encoded protein: CASSPGQSNTEAFF.

This chain uses TRBV5-5 with TRBJ2-7; 10 bases match TRBD1. CDR1 and CDR2 (germline): SGHKS, YYEKEE (reference sequence). The CDR3 has 15 amino acids. With 4 bases clipped from V and 0 bases from J, the junction kept 4 bases outside the gene matches. CDR3 DNA: TGTGCCAGCAGCCCCGGGACAGGGGCCTCCTACGAGCAGTACGTC. Translating it yields CASSPGTGASYEQYV.

The genes are TRBV5-1 and TRBJ1-4; D call uncertain. The CDR3 runs 16 residues. CDR1 is SGHRS, CDR2 YFSETQ, per germline. Trimming removed 0 bases from V and 5 bases from J, with 14 bases in between. The CDR3 nucleotides are TGCGCCAGCAGCTTGGCCTCTATGGAGATAAATGAAAAACTGTTTTTT. Its translation: CASSLASMEINEKLFF.

In its sample, this clone was seen once. The rearrangement uses TRBV5-1 and TRBJ1-1; D gene ambiguous. Looked up from germline, CDR1 is SGHRS and CDR2 is YFSETQ. This CDR3 spans 15 amino acids. Trimming pared 0 bases from V and 5 bases from J, leaving 14 bases between. The chain's CDR3 is CASSLEEVGGTEAFF. CDR3 DNA: TGCGCCAGCAGCTTGGAGGAGGTTGGAGGGACTGAAGCTTTCTTT.

The genes are TRBV30 and TRBJ1-5; D not certain. The CDR3 has 14 residues. CDR1 and CDR2 from the germline V gene are GTSNPN and SVGIG (reference sequence). Trimming pared 3 bases from V and 0 bases from J, leaving 9 bases between. The CDR3 nucleotides read TGTGCCTGGAGCGGGGTCCTTAGCAATCAGCCCCAGCATTTT. Translating it yields CAWSGVLSNQPQHF.

The rearrangement links TRBV4-1 to TRBJ1-2; D unclear. CDR3 length: 15 amino acids. Germline assignment: CDR1 MGHRA and CDR2 YSYEKL. V lost 1 base, J lost 4 bases, and 13 bases lay in between. CDR3 protein: CASSQVVESVYGYTF. DNA for the CDR3: TGCGCCAGCAGCCAAGTTGTCGAGAGTGTCTATGGCTACACCTTC.

The gene calls are TRBV27 and TRBJ1-6; 9 bases agree with TRBD1. This CDR3 is built from 15 residues. Unmatched junction bases numbered 10, after V lost 8 bases and J lost 8 bases. The V gene's germline CDR1 is MNHEY and CDR2 SMNVEV (reference sequence). CDR3 sequence: CASWDRESLYSPLHF. In DNA form, the CDR3 reads TGTGCCAGCTGGGACAGGGAAAGTCTGTATTCACCCCTCCACTTT.

The CDR3 nucleotides read TGTGCCAGCAGTTACGGGGACAGGGTAAACACTGAAGCTTTCTTT. Amino acids: CASSYGDRVNTEAFF. This chain connects TRBV6-5 to TRBJ1-1, with TRBD1 matching 9 bases. CDR1 and CDR2 (germline): MNHEY, SVGAGI. The CDR3 runs 15 residues. The V gene end was trimmed by 2 bases and the J gene end by 2 bases; junction bases not matched to a gene: 3.

The rearrangement joins TRBV7-9 to TRBJ1-2, with a possible D match to TRBD1 (6 bases). The germline gives CDR1 SEHNR, CDR2 FQNEAQ (reference sequence). The CDR3 consists of 13 residues. V was clipped by 4 bases and J by 4 bases, with 10 bases between them. The CDR3 sequence is CASSSAGVYGYTF. The CDR3 DNA follows: TGTGCCAGCAGCTCTGCAGGGGTCTATGGCTACACCTTC.

The rearrangement links TRBV2 to TRBJ1-3; D is perhaps TRBD1 (5 bases). Germline lookup yields CDR1 SNHLY and CDR2 FYNNEI. The CDR3 spans 13 residues. V lost 6 bases and J lost 4, with 10 bases in between. The chain's CDR3 is CASRQESGNTIYF. DNA for the CDR3: TGTGCCAGCAGACAGGAATCAGGAAACACCATATATTTT. The full variable domain, in which reference TRBV2 and TRBJ1-3 provide the parts outside the CDR3, is EPEVTQTPSHQVTQMGQEVILRCVPISNHLYFYWYRQILGQKVEFLVSFYNNEISEKSEIFDDQFSVERPDGSNFTLKIRSTKLEDSAMYFCASRQESGNTIYFGEGSWLTVV.

The genes are TRBV4-1 and TRBJ1-1; D not resolved. The germline CDR1 and CDR2 sequences are MGHRA and YSYEKL. The V and J ends lost 0 bases and 1 base respectively, with 6 bases between them. The CDR3 has 14 residues. The CDR3 coding sequence is TGCGCCAGCAGCCAAGAAGAGGGGAACACTGAAGCTTTCTTT. Protein sequence: CASSQEEGNTEAFF.

To note about this clone: The same CDR3 arises from other DNA sequences in this sample as well. The chain combines TRBV11-3 with TRBJ1-1; TRBD1 is a possible D gene (5 bases). Germline V gene data show CDR1 as SGHNT and CDR2 as YENEEA. V was shortened by 3 bases and J by 5 bases, with 10 bases between the two germline ends. The length of the CDR3 is 13 residues. The CDR3 sequence is CASSFTGGTEAFF. For the CDR3, the DNA is TGTGCCAGCAGCTTTACCGGGGGAACTGAAGCTTTCTTT.

The chain links TRBV11-2 to TRBJ2-5; 12 nucleotides line up with TRBD2. This CDR3 contains 19 residues. V trimming: 5 bases; J trimming: 5 bases; junction bases outside the gene matches: 18. Germline lookup yields CDR1 SGHAT and CDR2 FQNNGV. The CDR3: CASSIPGGLAGNPRETQYF. CDR3 DNA: TGTGCCAGCAGCATCCCGGGAGGACTAGCGGGGAACCCCAGGGAGACCCAGTACTTC. The full variable domain, in which reference TRBV11-2 and TRBJ2-5 provide the parts outside the CDR3, is EAGVAQSPRYKIIEKRQSVAFWCNPISGHATLYWYQQILGQGPKLLIQFQNNGVVDDSQLPKDRFSAERLKGVDSTLKIQPAKLEDSAVYLCASSIPGGLAGNPRETQYFGPGTRLLVL.

The chain carries TRBV9 and TRBJ2-3; D possibly corresponds to TRBD2 (6 bases). Germline CDR1 and CDR2: SGDLS and YYNGEE. This CDR3 spans 14 amino acids. Trimming removed 3 bases from V and 4 bases from J, with 12 bases in between. In DNA, the CDR3 is TGTGCCAGCAGCGCCTCTCCGGGGGCAGATACGCAGTATTTT. Residues: CASSASPGADTQYF.

This chain joins TRBV6-5 and TRBJ2-7; TRBD1 aligns across 8 bases. The CDR3 length is 13 residues. Looked up from germline, CDR1 is MNHEY and CDR2 is SVGAGI. The ends lost 6 bases at V and 4 bases at J; junction bases unmatched: 5. The CDR3, as DNA: TGTGCCAGCAGCGAGGACAGGGAGTACGAGCAGTACTTC. As protein: CASSEDREYEQYF.

This chain uses TRBV12-5 with TRBJ1-1; a weak D match, TRBD1 (6 bases). The CDR3 is made up of 13 amino acids. Trimming cost V 3 bases and J 7 bases, with 12 bases left between them. Germline CDR1 is LGHNT and CDR2 is FRNRAP. CDR3 in amino acids: CASGFWGTFEAFF. The CDR3 DNA sequence: TGTGCTAGTGGTTTCTGGGGGACATTTGAAGCTTTCTTT.

The V and J genes are TRBV6-5 and TRBJ2-1; the D gene is possibly TRBD1 (5 bases). The ends were cut back, 2 bases at V and 8 bases at J, with 10 bases in the middle. The CDR3 contains 13 residues. CDR1 and CDR2 from the germline V gene are MNHEY and SVGAGI. The DNA for the CDR3 is TGTGCCAGCAGTTACAGGGGAACGGATGAGCAGTTCTTC. This codes for CASSYRGTDEQFF.

The genes are TRBV7-8 and TRBJ1-2, with no clear D. Trimming left V 5 bases short and J 5 bases short, with 12 bases between. Germline V lookup: CDR1 SGHVS, CDR2 FQNEAQ. This CDR3 has 13 residues. CDR3 coding DNA: TGTGCCAGCAGCCCCATCGGGGTTTATGGCTACACCTTC. It codes for CASSPIGVYGYTF.

This clone showed up just a few times. The rearrangement joins TRBV5-1 to TRBJ2-7; TRBD1 agrees at 7 bases. The CDR3 is 14 residues long. V trimming: 1 base; J trimming: 7 bases; junction bases outside the gene matches: 8. The V gene's germline CDR1 is SGHRS and CDR2 YFSETQ. CDR3 in amino acids: CASSLRQGVSEQYF. CDR3 nucleotide sequence: TGCGCCAGCAGCTTGCGTCAGGGGGTCAGTGAGCAGTACTTC.

This clone turned up a few times. The chain employs TRBV25-1 and TRBJ1-6; 11 bases line up with TRBD1. V gave up 2 bases and J gave up 10 bases; unmatched junction bases: 4. CDR3 size: 15 residues. Germline assignment: CDR1 MGHDK and CDR2 SYGVNS. The CDR3 sequence is CASSEQDRGQSPLHF. The CDR3 DNA follows: TGTGCCAGCAGTGAACAGGACAGGGGGCAATCACCCCTCCACTTT.

The table lists this clone with a count of one. The chain links TRBV18 to TRBJ2-1; 8 nucleotides align to TRBD1. V trimming: 2 bases; J trimming: 0 bases; junction bases outside the gene matches: 0. The CDR3 has 15 amino acids. Germline V gives CDR1 KGHSH, CDR2 LQKENI. This chain's CDR3 is CASSPGQGSYNEQFF. DNA for the CDR3: TGTGCCAGCTCACCAGGACAGGGCTCCTACAATGAGCAGTTCTTC.

J is TRBJ2-5 and V is TRBV14; 12 nucleotides agree with TRBD2. Germline CDR1 reads SGHDN; CDR2 reads FVKESK. Unmatched junction bases numbered 5, after V lost 4 bases and J lost 14 bases. CDR3 size: 12 residues. As DNA, the CDR3 is TGTGCCAGCAGCCGTGGACTAGCGGGGAAATACTTC. Protein: CASSRGLAGKYF.

J is TRBJ1-2 and V is TRBV6-6; tentative D call: TRBD1 (6 bases). CDR1 is MNHNY, CDR2 SVGAGI, per germline (reference sequence). CDR3 length: 14 residues. Trimming removed 10 bases from V and 6 bases from J, with 21 bases in between. The CDR3 protein is CATQLQKGGDGYTF. The CDR3 DNA sequence: TGTGCCACACAGCTTCAAAAGGGGGGGGATGGCTACACCTTC.

This clone was detected a few times. The chain links TRBV3-1 (or the pseudogene TRBV3-2) to TRBJ2-2, with no clear D. V lost 1 base and J lost 6, with 3 bases in between. The CDR3 is 12 residues long. In germline, CDR1 is LGHDT, CDR2 YNNKEL (reference sequence). CDR3 sequence: CASSQGPGELFF. DNA of the CDR3: TGTGCCAGCAGCCAAGGGCCCGGGGAGCTGTTTTTT.

The chain employs TRBV20-1 and TRBJ1-1; maybe TRBD1 (5 bases). Germline V CDR1 and CDR2: DFQATT, SNEGSKA (reference sequence). The length of the CDR3 is 11 residues. V gave up 0 bases and J gave up 12 bases, with 11 bases separating them. CDR3 nucleotide sequence: TGCAGTGCTAGAGAGGCAGGGTCGACTTTCTTT. As protein: CSAREAGSTFF.

The chain combines TRBV25-1 with TRBJ1-1; D possibly corresponds to TRBD1 (5 bases). CDR3 size: 13 residues. Trimming removed 1 base from V and 10 bases from J, with 13 bases in between. Germline CDR1 and CDR2: MGHDK and SYGVNS. The CDR3 sequence: CASSESRGGGAFF. CDR3 in DNA: TGTGCCAGCAGTGAATCGCGAGGCGGGGGAGCTTTCTTT.